This T cell receptor (beta chain) was sequenced for a study of blood T cell repertoires in COVID-19. The participants were between roughly 18 and 100 years old and came from under 25 US areas. This clone was detected a few times. This CDR3 is 18 amino acids long. V was trimmed by 3 bases and J by 1 base, leaving 19 bases between them. Germline lookup yields CDR1 LNHDA and CDR2 SQIVND (reference sequence). Produced via immunoSEQ multiplex PCR; TCRdb's table is partial and in-frame only. The sample consists of about 140,000 clones, around 86% of them appearing once. The chain links TRBV19 to TRBJ2-4; D is unresolved. The TCR originated in a man between 60 and 70 years old who had recovered from COVID-19. Sequencing was performed on PBMCs or T cells enriched from blood (not recorded which). The CDR3 DNA reads TGTGCCAGTAGTATTGTGTCGGTTTCCATCGTCGCCAAAAACATTCAGTACTTC. Residues: CASSIVSVSIVAKNIQYF.